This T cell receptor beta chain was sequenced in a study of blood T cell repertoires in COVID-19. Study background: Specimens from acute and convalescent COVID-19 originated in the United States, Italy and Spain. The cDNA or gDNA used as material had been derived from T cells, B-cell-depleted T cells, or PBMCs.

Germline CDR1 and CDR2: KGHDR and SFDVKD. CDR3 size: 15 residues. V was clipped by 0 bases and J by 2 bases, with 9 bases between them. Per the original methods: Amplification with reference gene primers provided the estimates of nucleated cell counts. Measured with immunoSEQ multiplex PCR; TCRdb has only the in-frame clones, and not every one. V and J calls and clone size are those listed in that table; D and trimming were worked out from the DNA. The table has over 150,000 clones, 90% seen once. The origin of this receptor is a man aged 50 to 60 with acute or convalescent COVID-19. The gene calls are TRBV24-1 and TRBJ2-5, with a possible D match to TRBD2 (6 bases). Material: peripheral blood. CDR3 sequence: CATSDLRGGQETQYF. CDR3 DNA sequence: TGTGCCACCAGTGATTTGCGTGGGGGGCAAGAGACCCAGTACTTC.